The clone carrying this T cell receptor (beta chain) was recorded many times. This sample was taken from a study of regulatory T cells in long-lasting Graves disease. As to time point: newly diagnosed GD, antithyroid drugs for less than 3 months. Scientists built the TCR library using RNA that was extracted from PBMCs. Through Arm-PCR of CDR3 regions and iRepertoire HTBI primers, TCR beta libraries were built. TCRdb used MiXCR to reprocess the multiplex PCR reads, holding one entry per CDR3 protein. The table has around 450,000 distinct CDR3 sequences, 15% seen once; the top ten hold roughly a sixth. Per germline, CDR1 MNHNS and CDR2 SASEGT. The junction had 12 bases not matched to a gene; V was cut back by 6 bases and J by 4 bases. CDR3 length: 16 amino acids. These data are also associated with another study on T cells in Graves' hyperthyroidism and ophthalmopathy.

The sequencing here drew on peripheral blood mononuclear cells (PBMCs), taken at new diagnosis, from a patient treated with antithyroid drugs. The chain uses TRBV6-1 and TRBJ2-7, with 10 bases that match TRBD2. This TCR was sampled from a woman aged 30 to 39 with Graves disease. CDR3 loop: CASSSASGSRLYEQYF. Written as DNA, the CDR3 is TGTGCCAGCAGCTCGGCTAGCGGGAGCCGGCTGTACGAGCAGTACTTC.